Here is one T cell receptor (beta chain) with its context. The antigen is unknown. The J segment lost 0 bases and the V segment lost 4 bases, leaving 5 bases of the junction unmatched. Germline CDR1 and CDR2: MNHEY and SMNVEV (reference sequence). This CDR3 comprises 15 residues. This record belongs to a study of glioma-infiltrating T cells. General study results and limits: Only very few CDR3 sequences appeared in both tissue and blood. Tissue-blood divergence was below expectation in non-neoplastic patients, above in gliomas.

The iRepertoire nested amplicon-rescue multiplex PCR amplified TCR alpha and beta CDR3s from RNA. One-step reverse transcription and amplification started from approximately 100-400 ng of tissue mRNA or PBMC total RNA. TCRdb used MiXCR to reprocess the multiplex PCR reads, holding one entry per CDR3 protein. The sample lists under 200,000 distinct CDR3 sequences, roughly 32% seen once, with 20% to 25% in the top ten. The sequenced material came from glioma tissue, nonneoplastic brain tissue, or PBMCs (not recorded which). The chain has TRBV27 and TRBJ2-7, with 8 nucleotides matching TRBD2. This TCR derives from a human donor with low-grade glioma or glioblastoma, undergoing nonglioma brain surgery, or in good health (not recorded which). In nucleotides, the CDR3 is TGTGCCAGCAGTTACCGCGGGACTAGCTCCTACGAGCAGTACTTC. Protein product: CASSYRGTSSYEQYF.